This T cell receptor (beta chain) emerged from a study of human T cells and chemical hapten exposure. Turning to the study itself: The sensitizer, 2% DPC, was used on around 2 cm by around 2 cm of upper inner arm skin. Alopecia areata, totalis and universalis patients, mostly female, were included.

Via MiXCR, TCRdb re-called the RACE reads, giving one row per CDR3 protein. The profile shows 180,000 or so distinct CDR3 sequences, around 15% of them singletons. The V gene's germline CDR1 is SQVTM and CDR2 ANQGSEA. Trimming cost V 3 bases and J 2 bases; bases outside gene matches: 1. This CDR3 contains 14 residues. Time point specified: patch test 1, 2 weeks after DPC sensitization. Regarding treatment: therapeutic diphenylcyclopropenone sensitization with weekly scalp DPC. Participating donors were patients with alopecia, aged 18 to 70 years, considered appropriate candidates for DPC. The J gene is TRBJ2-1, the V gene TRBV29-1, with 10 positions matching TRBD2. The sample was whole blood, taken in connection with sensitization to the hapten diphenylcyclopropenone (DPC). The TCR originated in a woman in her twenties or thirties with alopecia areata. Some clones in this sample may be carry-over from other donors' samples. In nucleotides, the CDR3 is TGCAGCGTTGATACTAGCGGGACCTACAATGAGCAGTTCTTC. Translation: CSVDTSGTYNEQFF.